The 21 T cell receptor beta chains reported below all come from one sample, sequenced in a study of shared clonotypes between healthy human individuals. Assay: immunoSEQ multiplex PCR; the TCRdb copy retains only in-frame clones and omits some. The table records about 820,000 clones, nearly 95% of them present only once. Terminally differentiated effector memory CD45RA+ cells were left out of the naive CD8 fraction, which was CD45RO-negative and positively selected for CCR7. Sequenced input: naive CD8+ T cells sorted from blood. Every receptor here comes from a man aged 25-40 years in good health.

The chain carries TRBV29-1 and TRBJ1-1, with TRBD1 matching over 9 bases. The CDR3 has 16 amino acids. J lost 0 bases, V lost 6 bases, and 11 bases had no gene match. Germline assignment: CDR1 SQVTM and CDR2 ANQGSEA. CDR3 nucleotide sequence: TGCAGCGTCGCGGGACAGGGTATGAGCATGAACACTGAAGCTTTCTTT. Translating gives CSVAGQGMSMNTEAFF.

The chain has TRBV7-6 and TRBJ2-5; weak D call: TRBD2 (5 bases). The V gene lost 4 bases and the J gene lost 13 bases, with 19 bases spanning the gap. Per the germline V gene, CDR1 is SGHVS and CDR2 is FNYEAQ. The CDR3 is 13 amino acids. CDR3 sequence reads: CASSSEPGRRGYF. The CDR3 DNA reads as TGTGCCAGCAGCTCCGAACCTGGGCGCCGGGGGTACTTC. Based on the CDR3 plus reference TRBV7-6 and TRBJ2-5, the full variable domain is GAGVSQSPRYKVTKRGQDVALRCDPISGHVSLYWYRQALGQGPEFLTYFNYEAQQDKSGLPNDRFSAERPEGSISTLTIQRTEQRDSAMYRCASSSEPGRRGYFGPGTRLLVL.

To note about this clone: Other DNA sequences in the sample encode the same CDR3. This chain links TRBV7-9 with TRBJ2-1; 12 bases align to TRBD2. The germline gives CDR1 SEHNR, CDR2 FQNEAQ (reference sequence). The V segment lost 5 bases and the J segment 3 bases; nucleotides outside the gene matches: 2. The CDR3 totals 15 residues. DNA for the CDR3: TGTGCCAGCAGCCCGGGACTAGCGGGCTACAATGAGCAGTTCTTC. It codes for CASSPGLAGYNEQFF.

This chain joins TRBV14 and TRBJ2-7, with 8 bases lining up with TRBD1. CDR3 size: 18 residues. With V trimmed by 0 bases and J by 12 bases, 22 bases remained unmatched. Germline lookup yields CDR1 SGHDN and CDR2 FVKESK. In DNA, the CDR3 is TGTGCCAGCAGCCAAGATATGACAGGGGCCAGGGGCCAGAAGGAAGCGTACTTC. Translated, it gives CASSQDMTGARGQKEAYF.

V and J are TRBV6-5 and TRBJ2-5; TRBD1 agrees at 9 bases. The CDR3 covers 15 residues. V gave up 10 bases and J gave up 0 bases; unmatched junction bases: 9. CDR1 and CDR2 (germline): MNHEY, SVGAGI. The CDR3 is CATRGDREYQETQYF. The CDR3 DNA sequence: TGTGCCACCAGGGGGGACAGGGAGTACCAAGAGACCCAGTACTTC.

Notes on this clone: This same CDR3 is encoded by further DNA sequences in the sample. This chain links TRBV7-9 with TRBJ2-7; 9 bases are shared with TRBD2. Germline CDR1 SEHNR, CDR2 FQNEAQ (reference sequence). The V and J ends lost 5 bases and 2 bases, in that order; junction bases with no gene match: 4. CDR3 size: 14 residues. The CDR3 nucleotides read TGTGCCAGCAGCCATAGCGGGAGTCCCTACGAGCAGTACTTC. Residues: CASSHSGSPYEQYF. The variable domain in full, with the rest retrieved from reference TRBV7-9 and TRBJ2-7, is DTGVSQNPRHKITKRGQNVTFRCDPISEHNRLYWYRQTLGQGPEFLTYFQNEAQLEKSRLLSDRFSAERPKGSFSTLEIQRTEQGDSAMYLCASSHSGSPYEQYFGPGTRLTVT.

Only one count was recorded for this clone. The rearrangement uses TRBV4-1 and TRBJ2-7; TRBD1 might be the D (5 bases). V lost 1 base and J 2 bases, leaving 12 bases between the germline ends. Germline assignment: CDR1 MGHRA and CDR2 YSYEKL. There are 15 residues in the CDR3. The chain's CDR3 is CASSQAPGPTYEQYF. CDR3 coding DNA: TGCGCCAGCAGCCAAGCGCCAGGGCCGACCTACGAGCAGTACTTC.

V gene TRBV9 combines with J gene TRBJ1-5, with D perhaps matching TRBD1 (6 bases). The CDR3 length is 14 residues. Trimming removed 0 bases from V and 6 bases from J, with 10 bases in between. The germline V gene encodes CDR1 SGDLS and CDR2 YYNGEE. For the CDR3, the DNA is TGTGCCAGCAGCGTAGAGGGGGTGGGTCAGCCCCAGCATTTT. Protein: CASSVEGVGQPQHF.

The chain recombines TRBV11-1 with TRBJ2-3; D is perhaps TRBD2 (5 bases). V was clipped by 4 bases and J by 1 base, with 9 bases between them. The CDR3 is 14 amino acids. Germline loops: CDR1 SGHAT, CDR2 FQDESV (reference sequence). CDR3 residues: CASSSILGTDTQYF. In nucleotides, the CDR3 is TGTGCCAGCAGCTCGATACTAGGCACAGATACGCAGTATTTT.

This clone was found a few times. The sample carries other DNA sequences with the same CDR3. This chain uses TRBV16 with TRBJ1-1; D may be TRBD1 (6 bases). Germline assignment: CDR1 KGHSY and CDR2 FQNENV. The germline V and J ends were trimmed by 3 bases and 5 bases, with 10 bases remaining between them. The CDR3 runs to 13 residues. CDR3 nucleotide sequence: TGTGCCAGCAGCCAGCTTCAGGGGACTGAAGCTTTCTTT. It yields the protein CASSQLQGTEAFF.

The chain joins TRBV21-1 to TRBJ2-7; TRBD2, the table's D call, lacks a check against the DNA. TRBV21-1 represents a pseudogene. The CDR3 sequence is 11 residues long. The CDR3 coding sequence is TGTGCCAGCAGCAAGGGGGGCGAGCAGTACTTC. This encodes CASSKGGEQYF.

This sequence joins TRBV5-1 and TRBJ1-1; 7 positions match TRBD1. The V gene end was trimmed by 4 bases and the J gene end by 8 bases; junction bases not matched to a gene: 14. The CDR3 extends over 15 amino acids. Per the germline V gene, CDR1 is SGHRS and CDR2 is YFSETQ. The CDR3 sequence: CASSPKARGREEAFF. CDR3 DNA: TGCGCCAGCAGCCCCAAGGCTAGGGGGCGCGAGGAAGCTTTCTTT.

This sequence joins TRBV5-1 and TRBJ1-2; the match to TRBD1 covers 8 bases. The V gene end was trimmed by 2 bases and the J gene end by 6 bases; junction bases not matched to a gene: 6. The CDR3 is 14 amino acids. CDR1 and CDR2 (germline): SGHRS, YFSETQ. The chain's CDR3 is CASSFYPGQDGYTF. CDR3 nucleotides: TGCGCCAGCAGCTTTTACCCGGGACAGGATGGCTACACCTTC.

The chain uses TRBV5-1 and TRBJ2-2; possible D gene TRBD2, 5 bases. V shed 5 bases and J shed 0 bases, with 11 bases lying between them. This CDR3 contains 15 residues. From germline, CDR1 is SGHRS and CDR2 YFSETQ. The CDR3 sequence: CASRKAETNTGELFF. The CDR3 DNA is TGCGCCAGCAGAAAAGCGGAGACGAACACCGGGGAGCTGTTTTTT.

This chain connects TRBV19 to TRBJ2-1; 7 nucleotides agree with TRBD2. The CDR3 is made up of 14 amino acids. Germline V gene sequence: CDR1 LNHDA, CDR2 SQIVND (reference sequence). Trimming cost V 5 bases and J 3 bases; bases outside gene matches: 4. The DNA for the CDR3 is TGTGCCAGTAGTCCTCGGACTAGCTACAATGAGCAGTTCTTC. It encodes CASSPRTSYNEQFF. The full variable domain, rest sourced from reference TRBV19 and TRBJ2-1, is DGGITQSPKYLFRKEGQNVTLSCEQNLNHDAMYWYRQDPGQGLRLIYYSQIVNDFQKGDIAEGYSVSREKKESFPLTVTSAQKNPTAFYLCASSPRTSYNEQFFGPGTRLTVL.

This rearrangement joins TRBV5-5 to TRBJ2-7; 9 nucleotides line up with TRBD1. The germline gives CDR1 SGHKS, CDR2 YYEKEE (reference sequence). The trim removed 2 bases at V and 4 bases at J, leaving 4 bases unmatched. This CDR3 has 14 residues. This CDR3 is CASSFTGGGYEQYF. The DNA for the CDR3 is TGTGCCAGCAGCTTCACAGGGGGCGGGTACGAGCAGTACTTC.

The V call is TRBV6-5, the J call TRBJ2-7; tentatively, D is TRBD1 or TRBD2 (5 bases each). Trimming took off 6 bases at V and 0 bases at J, with 15 bases between the two ends. Looked up from germline, CDR1 is MNHEY and CDR2 is SVGAGI. This CDR3 has 15 residues. The CDR3 DNA follows: TGTGCCAGCAGACACTCAATCGGGACCTCCTACGAGCAGTACTTC. Its translation: CASRHSIGTSYEQYF.

The chain couples TRBV18 to TRBJ2-5, with TRBD1 identical over 7 bases. The J segment lost 2 bases and the V segment lost 6 bases, leaving 9 bases of the junction unmatched. This CDR3 has 15 amino acids. Germline CDR1 KGHSH, CDR2 LQKENI. CDR3 sequence: CASSHDRVTQETQYF. DNA of the CDR3: TGTGCCAGCTCTCACGACAGGGTGACACAAGAGACCCAGTACTTC.

The gene calls are TRBV11-2 and TRBJ2-1; TRBD2 matches 8 bases. CDR3 size: 18 residues. In germline, CDR1 is SGHAT, CDR2 FQNNGV. V was clipped by 1 base and J by 5 bases; unmatched bases: 13. The CDR3 spells CASSLGTAGTRIHNEQFF. The CDR3 nucleotides are TGTGCCAGCAGCTTAGGGACAGCCGGGACTAGGATACACAATGAGCAGTTCTTC.

The rearrangement joins TRBV5-1 to TRBJ1-1; tentatively, D is TRBD1 (6 bases). The CDR3 extends over 18 amino acids. V was shortened by 1 base and J by 4 bases, with 23 bases between the two germline ends. The V gene's germline CDR1 is SGHRS and CDR2 YFSETQ. CDR3 nucleotide sequence: TGCGCCAGCAGCTTGAGTCCGGGACACCGAGGGGTGAGCACTGAAGCTTTCTTT. This sequence encodes CASSLSPGHRGVSTEAFF.

The CDR3 DNA is TGTGCCAGCAGCTTAGGACCCCCAATGTACAATGAGCAGTTCTTC. Its translation is CASSLGPPMYNEQFF. The chain recombines TRBV5-5 with TRBJ2-1; the D is unclear. Germline CDR1 and CDR2: SGHKS and YYEKEE (reference sequence). This CDR3 contains 15 residues. Trimming cost V 2 bases and J 4 bases, with 13 bases left between them.